This TCR beta chain was retrieved from a study of response to subunit inactivated influenza vaccine. Study results and caveats: Researchers suggested that each seasonal influenza vaccination recruits few new T cells.

About this clonotype: The antigen is undetermined.

TCRdb itself ran the RT-PCR reads through MiXCR, one entry per CDR3 protein. The table shows some 800,000 distinct CDR3 sequences, with 21% occurring only once. V lost 0 bases to trimming and J lost 4 bases, with 12 bases between them. Germline V gives CDR1 DFQATT, CDR2 SNEGSKA (reference sequence). This CDR3 is 15 amino acids long. This receptor was taken from a man in his fifties or sixties who received an inactivated influenza vaccine. Source: PBMCs from blood, taken 4 to 6 days after vaccination. V is TRBV20-1 and J is TRBJ1-4, with a tentative D call TRBD1 (6 bases). As DNA, the CDR3 is TGCAGTGCTAGAGATCTGGACAGCCTTAATGAAAAACTGTTTTTT. This sequence encodes CSARDLDSLNEKLFF.